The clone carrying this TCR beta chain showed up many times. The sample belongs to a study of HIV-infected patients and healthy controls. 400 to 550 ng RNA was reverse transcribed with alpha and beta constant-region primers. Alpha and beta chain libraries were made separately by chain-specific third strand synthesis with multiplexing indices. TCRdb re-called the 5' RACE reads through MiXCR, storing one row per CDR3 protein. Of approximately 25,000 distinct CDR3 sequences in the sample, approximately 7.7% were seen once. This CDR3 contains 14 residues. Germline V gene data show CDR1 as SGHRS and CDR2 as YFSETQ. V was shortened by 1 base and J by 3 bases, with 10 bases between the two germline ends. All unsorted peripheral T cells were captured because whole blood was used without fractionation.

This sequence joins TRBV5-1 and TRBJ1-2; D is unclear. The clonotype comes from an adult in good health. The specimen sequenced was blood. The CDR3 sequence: CASSLSTDYYGYTF. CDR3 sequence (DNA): TGCGCCAGCAGCTTGTCAACCGATTACTATGGCTACACCTTC.